This T cell receptor beta chain is drawn from a study of cytomegalovirus exposure and HLA in healthy donors. Study at large: The same platform was used for the 120 or so validation repertoires as for the 666 first-cohort repertoires, as reported in a later analysis.

The CDR3 contains 14 residues. Germline V gene lookup returns CDR1 MNHNS and CDR2 SASEGT. Germline trimming cut 3 bases from V and 5 bases from J; bases unmatched to any gene: 3. Comments on this clone: Its antigen remains unidentified.

Findings of the study overall: The study designated 150 or so TCR beta chains cytomegalovirus-associated. TCR clusters originating in the first cohort tended to co-occur in the 120 validation repertoires, according to a later analysis.

Sequencing was performed with immunoSEQ multiplex PCR; in TCRdb, only in-frame clones are kept and a portion is missing. The sample yields some 170,000 clones, roughly nine tenths seen once. The sequenced sample consisted of PBMCs. The chain joins TRBV6-1 to TRBJ1-4; TRBD1 matches 7 bases. This TCR was sampled from a woman in her 30s in good health and CMV-seronegative. The CDR3 DNA follows: TGTGCCAGCAGTGAGACAGGGAAAAATGAAAAACTGTTTTTT. It is translated as CASSETGKNEKLFF.